This record covers a single T cell receptor beta chain. The antigen remains unidentified. Every patient relapsed after autologous stem cell transplantation, and brentuximab vedotin exposure varied. The source of the sample is a study of PD-1 blockade in classical Hodgkin lymphoma. General study results and limits: While CD8+ TCR diversity did not rise significantly by C4D1, CD4+ TCR diversity did.

Profiling relied on immunoSEQ multiplex PCR, and the TCRdb table lists in-frame clones only, not all of them. The table includes tens of thousands of clones, around 71% detected once. Trimming cost V 2 bases and J 7 bases, with 15 bases left between them. In germline, CDR1 is SGHNT, CDR2 YYREEE (reference sequence). The CDR3 spans 14 residues. The sequencing here drew on peripheral blood mononuclear cells (PBMCs), taken before the second cycle of nivolumab. The sequence derives from a human donor with classical Hodgkin lymphoma. V and J are TRBV5-4 and TRBJ2-5, with TRBD2 as a possible D gene (6 bases). The CDR3, as DNA: TGTGCCAGCAGCTTAGGAGGGGCAGGCGGGACCCAGTACTTC. Residues: CASSLGGAGGTQYF.